This record looks at one T cell receptor (beta chain) sequence and its context. The source of the sample is a study of blood T cells in healthy people across ages. PCR was performed a second time for about 7 to 12 cycles using a sample-barcoded 5' primer and a J-beta primer mix. TCRdb called the 5' RACE reads again in MiXCR, with one record for every CDR3 protein. The table has around 1,000,000 distinct CDR3 sequences, roughly a quarter seen once; the top ten hold around 0.75%. The V end was cut by 0 bases, the J end by 6 bases, with 8 bases between. The CDR3 length is 13 residues. Germline assignment: CDR1 LGHNA and CDR2 YSLEER. These data were also reused for a study on T cells of mothers and their children.

V and J are TRBV4-3 and TRBJ1-1; unclear D gene. This TCR came from a girl aged 2 to 10 in good health. The sequenced material came from blood. This CDR3 is CASSQDSGSEAFF. The DNA of the CDR3 is TGCGCCAGCAGCCAAGATTCAGGCTCTGAAGCTTTCTTT.